Each of the 29 T cell receptor beta chains below was sequenced from the same sample in a study of metastatic and nonmetastatic thyroid tumors. MiXCR re-clonotyped the PCR reads for TCRdb. The repertoire holds 43,000 or so clones, approximately 15% seen once, with roughly 22% in the top ten. Before thyroid surgery, none of the patients had received any treatment. Sequencing was performed on blood. These receptors all stem from a female donor with papillary thyroid cancer or a benign thyroid nodule (not recorded which). Some clones in this sample may be carry-over from other donors' samples.

This clone was seen repeatedly, ten times or more. The chain is built from TRBV28 and TRBJ1-5; D might be TRBD1 (6 bases). Germline CDR1 and CDR2: MDHEN and SYDVKM. The length of the CDR3 is 16 residues. The germline V and J ends were trimmed by 3 bases and 1 base, with 13 bases remaining between them. CDR3 coding DNA: TGTGCCAGCAGTTTCCCGGGGGGCGGGAGCAATCAGCCCCAGCATTTT. Translating it yields CASSFPGGGSNQPQHF.

Points on this clone: A much larger clone is a single base away; this may be a read error. This chain links TRBV13 with TRBJ2-1; TRBD2 aligns across 12 bases. Per germline, CDR1 PRHDT and CDR2 FYEKMQ (reference sequence). The CDR3 loop spans 14 amino acids. The trim removed 7 bases at V and 8 bases at J, leaving 6 bases unmatched. CDR3 sequence: CASILAGGDYEQFF. In nucleotides, the CDR3 is TGTGCCAGCATCCTAGCGGGAGGGGACTATGAGCAGTTCTTC. Together with reference TRBV13 and TRBJ2-1, the CDR3 gives the full variable domain: AAGVIQSPRHLIKEKRETATLKCYPIPRHDTVYWYQQGPGQDPQFLISFYEKMQSDKGSIPDRFSAQQFSDYHSELNMSSLELGDSALYFCASILAGGDYEQFFGPGTRLTVL.

This clone was found many times. The CDR3 nucleotides read TGTGCCAGCAGCCTAGACTGGGGCCAAGAGACCCAGTACTTC. This encodes CASSLDWGQETQYF. This sequence joins TRBV7-2 and TRBJ2-5; no definite D call. CDR1 and CDR2 (germline): SGHTA, FQGNSA. Trimming left V 5 bases short and J 1 base short, with 11 bases between. CDR3 length: 14 amino acids.

This clone was observed many times. The chain is built from TRBV11-3 and TRBJ2-1; 10 bases line up with TRBD2. Trimming removed 1 base from V and 7 bases from J; junction bases left unmatched: 4. CDR3 size: 15 residues. In germline, CDR1 is SGHNT, CDR2 YENEEA. Here the CDR3 DNA reads TGTGCCAGCAGCTTAGGTGCTAGCGGGGGTAATGAGCAGTTCTTC. Amino acid sequence: CASSLGASGGNEQFF.

This clone was observed a handful of times. The chain links TRBV28 to TRBJ1-2, with D perhaps TRBD1 (5 bases). The CDR3 is 13 residues long. The germline V and J ends were trimmed by 9 bases and 2 bases, with 13 bases remaining between them. CDR1 is MDHEN, CDR2 SYDVKM, per germline. The CDR3 protein is CASTSGGNYGYTF. The CDR3 DNA reads as TGTGCCAGTACGTCTGGGGGGAACTATGGCTACACCTTC.

This clone has a count of ten or more. The chain combines TRBV3-1 with TRBJ1-1; no clear D. Germline assignment: CDR1 LGHDT and CDR2 YNNKEL (reference sequence). The CDR3 extends over 16 amino acids. V was clipped by 4 bases and J by 4 bases, with 19 bases between them. The CDR3 sequence is CASSLSASGDSTEAFF. The CDR3 nucleotides read TGTGCCAGCAGCCTCTCAGCCTCCGGGGATTCCACTGAAGCTTTCTTT.

This clone is medium-sized by share. The gene calls are TRBV6-1 and TRBJ1-6; TRBD1 might be the D (5 bases). The V end was cut by 7 bases, the J end by 10 bases, with 11 bases between. CDR3 length: 12 amino acids. Germline CDR1 is MNHNS and CDR2 is SASEGT. CDR3 protein: CASTSGQSPLHF. For the CDR3, the DNA is TGTGCCAGCACCTCAGGGCAGTCACCCCTCCACTTT.

Many counts were recorded for this clone. This chain connects TRBV7-6 to TRBJ1-6; D is ambiguous. V dropped 4 bases and J dropped 8 bases, with 12 bases sitting between them. CDR3 length equals 14 residues. Germline V lookup: CDR1 SGHVS, CDR2 FNYEAQ. This chain's CDR3 is CASSSRTEDSPLHF. CDR3 in DNA: TGTGCCAGCAGCTCCAGGACTGAAGATTCACCCCTCCACTTT.

There are a few counts of this clone. The chain joins TRBV6-1 to TRBJ2-1; D is ambiguous. This CDR3 has 14 residues. Germline CDR1 MNHNS, CDR2 SASEGT. V was pared by 6 bases and J by 11 bases, with 20 bases between. The CDR3 nucleotides read TGTGCCAGCAGCTCCCTACTGGCTTGGAATCAGCAGTTCTTC. Translating gives CASSSLLAWNQQFF.

This clone has a handful of counts. This chain uses TRBV15 with TRBJ2-2; 7 bases map to TRBD1. Trimming took 4 bases from V and 6 from J; bases not matched to a gene: 5. The CDR3 totals 14 residues. CDR1 LNHNV and CDR2 YYDKDF come from the germline V gene (reference sequence). As DNA, the CDR3 is TGTGCCACCAGCACCGACAGGGCGGCCGGGGAGCTGTTTTTT. It translates to CATSTDRAAGELFF.

This clone was seen repeatedly, ten times or more. The rearrangement uses TRBV3-1 and TRBJ2-7; D is uncertain. This CDR3 has 15 residues. The germline V and J ends were trimmed by 4 bases and 3 bases, with 16 bases remaining between them. CDR1 is LGHDT, CDR2 YNNKEL, per germline (reference sequence). The CDR3 reads CASSPLPDRFYEQYF. CDR3 DNA sequence: TGTGCCAGCAGCCCACTTCCGGACCGATTCTACGAGCAGTACTTC.

With respect to this clone: The junction departs from the called germline gene at one end, perhaps through a read error. In DNA form, the CDR3 reads TGCGCCAGCAGCTTGGGACAGACCACCGGGGAGGTGAATTTT. Protein: CASSLGQTTGEVNF. This sequence joins TRBV5-1 and TRBJ2-2; tentatively, D is TRBD2 (6 bases). CDR1 SGHRS and CDR2 YFSETQ come from the germline V gene. The CDR3 has 14 amino acids.

The J gene is TRBJ1-5, the V gene TRBV24-1, with 7 bases matching TRBD1. Trimming removed 3 bases from V and 3 bases from J; junction bases left unmatched: 7. CDR3 length: 16 amino acids. Germline V gene data show CDR1 as KGHDR and CDR2 as SFDVKD. The CDR3 is CATSDHRQGDNQPQHF. The CDR3 coding sequence is TGTGCCACCAGTGATCACAGACAGGGAGACAATCAGCCCCAGCATTTT.

This clone has a handful of counts. A much larger clone lies a single base off, so this may be a read error. The chain is built from TRBV28 and TRBJ1-1, with D maybe TRBD1 (5 bases). This CDR3 contains 15 residues. The germline gives CDR1 MDHEN, CDR2 SYDVKM. Written as DNA, the CDR3 is TGTGCCAGCAGAGGCGAGGACATTTTGAACACTGAAGCTTCCTTT. Protein product: CASRGEDILNTEASF. The entire variable domain, with the rest obtained from reference TRBV28 and TRBJ1-1, is as follows: DVKVTQSSRYLVKRTGEKVFLECVQDMDHENMFWYRQDPGLGLRLIYFSYDVKMKEKGDIPEGYSVSREKKERFSLILESASTNQTSMYLCASRGEDILNTEASFGQGTRLTVV.

This clone showed up just a few times. The V gene is TRBV28, the J gene TRBJ2-7; perhaps D is TRBD1 or TRBD2 (5 bases each). Deletions cut 7 bases from V and 2 bases from J, with 18 bases between. The CDR3 covers 15 residues. Germline V CDR1 and CDR2: MDHEN, SYDVKM. The DNA of the CDR3 is TGTGCCAGCATTACTTTCCGGGACGGGGCCTACGAGCAGTACTTC. It is translated as CASITFRDGAYEQYF.

This clone was recorded many times. J is TRBJ1-5 and V is TRBV27; D is ambiguous. V was clipped by 5 bases and J by 0 bases, with 20 bases between them. This CDR3 is built from 18 residues. Germline V gene sequence: CDR1 MNHEY, CDR2 SMNVEV (reference sequence). This chain's CDR3 is CASSPGPPRAHSNQPQHF. The CDR3 DNA follows: TGTGCCAGCAGTCCCGGCCCCCCCCGGGCCCATAGCAATCAGCCCCAGCATTTT.

This clone has at least ten counts. This chain uses TRBV4-1 with TRBJ2-7; D not resolved. The CDR3 has 13 amino acids. V lost 0 bases and J lost 3, with 6 bases in between. The germline V gene has CDR1 MGHRA and CDR2 YSYEKL. Here the CDR3 reads CASSQDPVYEQYF. CDR3 DNA: TGCGCCAGCAGCCAAGATCCAGTCTACGAGCAGTACTTC.

The rearrangement links TRBV20-1 to TRBJ2-3; the match to TRBD1 covers 7 bases. Unmatched junction bases numbered 2, after V lost 3 bases and J lost 2 bases. CDR1 and CDR2 (germline): DFQATT, SNEGSKA (reference sequence). This CDR3 has 13 amino acids. Written as DNA, the CDR3 is TGCAGTGCTAGGGGGACAGACACAGATACGCAGTATTTT. Its translation: CSARGTDTDTQYF.

This clone was recorded many times. This may come from a read error, since a much larger clone is one base off. Within the sample, other DNA sequences also encode this same CDR3. The chain couples TRBV2 to TRBJ1-1, with D perhaps matching TRBD1 (6 bases). Germline-derived CDR1 and CDR2 are SNHLY and FYNNEI. The CDR3 extends over 13 amino acids. This CDR3 is CASSTGMNTEAFF. As DNA, the CDR3 is TGCGCCAGCAGCACAGGGATGAACACTGAAGCTTTCTTT. The variable domain in full, completed from reference TRBV2 and TRBJ1-1, reads EPEVTQTPSHQVTQMGQEVILRCVPISNHLYFYWYRQILGQKVEFLVSFYNNEISEKSEIFDDQFSVERPDGSNFTLKIRSTKLEDSAMYFCASSTGMNTEAFFGQGTRLTVV.

This clone has a count of ten or more. V and J are TRBV30 and TRBJ1-1, with D perhaps TRBD1 (5 bases). This CDR3 has 12 residues. V lost 3 bases to trimming and J lost 1 base, with 6 bases between them. Germline values: CDR1 GTSNPN, CDR2 SVGIG (reference sequence). The CDR3 region is CAWSGQNTEAFF. CDR3 DNA: TGTGCCTGGAGCGGACAGAACACTGAAGCTTTCTTT.

This clone was seen more than once but under ten times. CDR3 in amino acids: CASSSYPGDTEAFF. The CDR3 nucleotides are TGTGCCAGCAGCTCATACCCAGGAGACACTGAAGCTTTCTTT. This chain links TRBV5-5 with TRBJ1-1; D uncertain. The V and J ends lost 3 bases and 3 bases respectively, with 12 bases between them. CDR1 is SGHKS, CDR2 YYEKEE, per germline (reference sequence). The CDR3 spans 14 residues.

This clone appeared many times. The CDR3 DNA is TGTGCCAGCTCACCGGGACTAGAAGAGACCCAGTACTTC. Residues: CASSPGLEETQYF. The chain recombines TRBV18 with TRBJ2-5; 8 positions agree with TRBD2. Germline loops: CDR1 KGHSH, CDR2 LQKENI. CDR3 size: 13 residues. The junction had 0 bases not matched to a gene; V was cut back by 3 bases and J by 3 bases.

J is TRBJ2-2 and V is TRBV6-2 or TRBV6-3; TRBD2 agrees at 7 bases. This CDR3 region has 15 residues. Germline values: CDR1 MNHEY, CDR2 SVGEGT. The ends lost 6 bases at V and 1 base at J; junction bases unmatched: 5. The DNA of the CDR3 is TGTGCCAGCAGACGCGGGGGAATGAACACCGGGGAGCTGTTTTTT. It is translated as CASRRGGMNTGELFF.

A remark on this clone: At one end, the junction sequence differs from germline, possibly due to a read error. The chain carries TRBV28 and TRBJ2-7, with TRBD2 identical over 10 bases. Germline V gene lookup returns CDR1 MDHEN and CDR2 SYDVKM. This CDR3 is built from 13 residues. CDR3 in DNA: TGTGCCAGCAGTCCGAGGCTAGCGGGAGATGAGTTCTTC. Translated: CASSPRLAGDEFF.

This clone has at least ten counts. This chain joins TRBV28 and TRBJ1-2; D ambiguous. CDR3 length equals 14 residues. The ends were cut back, 5 bases at V and 5 bases at J, with 15 bases in the middle. The germline V gene encodes CDR1 MDHEN and CDR2 SYDVKM. The CDR3 nucleotides are TGTGCCAGCAGTGGACCGGGGTCACCTTATGGCTACACCTTC. Encoded protein: CASSGPGSPYGYTF.

This clone was picked up many times. V gene TRBV7-9 combines with J gene TRBJ2-1; no firm D call. V was pared by 5 bases and J by 9 bases, with 17 bases between. The CDR3 length is 14 residues. Germline loops: CDR1 SEHNR, CDR2 FQNEAQ (reference sequence). The CDR3 nucleotides are TGTGCCAGCAGCCCGAGAGCACAGACTGCTGAGCAGTTCTTC. Its translation is CASSPRAQTAEQFF.

This clone was recorded at least ten times. J is TRBJ2-2 and V is TRBV7-3, with D maybe TRBD2 (6 bases). Germline V CDR1 and CDR2: SGHTA, FQGTGA. Trimming removed 5 bases at V and 5 bases at J, with 9 bases between. The CDR3 has 13 residues. CDR3 sequence: CASSRRGTGELFF. Here the CDR3 DNA reads TGTGCCAGCAGCCGGAGGGGAACCGGGGAGCTGTTTTTT.

There are many counts of this clone. The V and J genes are TRBV7-9 and TRBJ2-6; weak D call: TRBD1 (6 bases). The CDR3 is made up of 15 amino acids. V was cut by 5 bases and J by 3 bases, with 11 bases left in between. Germline V gene lookup returns CDR1 SEHNR and CDR2 FQNEAQ (reference sequence). The CDR3 protein is CASSPRTVGANVLTF. The CDR3 nucleotides read TGTGCCAGCAGCCCTCGGACAGTTGGGGCCAACGTCCTGACTTTC.

This rearrangement joins TRBV20-1 to TRBJ1-6, with D possibly matching TRBD1 (6 bases). Germline V CDR1 and CDR2: DFQATT, SNEGSKA (reference sequence). This CDR3 contains 15 residues. V gave up 0 bases and J gave up 9 bases, with 15 bases separating them. CDR3 amino acids: CSAREVGGSGSPLHF. CDR3 nucleotides: TGCAGTGCTAGAGAAGTGGGGGGCTCTGGTTCACCCCTCCACTTT.